This T cell receptor (beta chain) came from a study of technical replicates of blood from a few donors. V lost 5 bases and J lost 4; bases outside the gene matches: 9. The CDR3 has 15 amino acids. Germline assignment: CDR1 SNHLY and CDR2 FYNNEI. TCRdb's copy holds only in-frame clones and misses some; the assay was immunoSEQ multiplex PCR. The sample comprises 65,000 to 85,000 clones, just under 95% of which are singletons, and about 0.37% rests with the top ten. This receptor was identified in a human donor in good health. Sequencing was performed on T cells isolated from PBMCs. This chain links TRBV2 with TRBJ2-5; 8 bases align to TRBD2. The CDR3 DNA is TGTGCCAGCAGTACCGGGAGGGGGTTAGGAGAGACCCAGTACTTC. Its protein is CASSTGRGLGETQYF.